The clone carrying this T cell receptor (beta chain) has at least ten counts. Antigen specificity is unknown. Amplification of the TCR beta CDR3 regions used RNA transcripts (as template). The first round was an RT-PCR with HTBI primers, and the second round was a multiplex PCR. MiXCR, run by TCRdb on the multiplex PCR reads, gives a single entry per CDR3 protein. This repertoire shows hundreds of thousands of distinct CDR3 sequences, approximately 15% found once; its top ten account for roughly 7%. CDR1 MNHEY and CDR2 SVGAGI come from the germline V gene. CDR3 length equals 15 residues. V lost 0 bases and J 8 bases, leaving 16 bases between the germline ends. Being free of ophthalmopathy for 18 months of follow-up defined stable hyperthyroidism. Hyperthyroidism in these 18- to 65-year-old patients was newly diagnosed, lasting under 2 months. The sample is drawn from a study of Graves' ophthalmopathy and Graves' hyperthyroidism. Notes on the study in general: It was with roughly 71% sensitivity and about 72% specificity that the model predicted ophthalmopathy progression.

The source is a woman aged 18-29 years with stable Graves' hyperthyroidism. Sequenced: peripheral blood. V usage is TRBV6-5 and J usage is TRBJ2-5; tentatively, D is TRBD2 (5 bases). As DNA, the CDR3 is TGTGCCAGCAGTTACTCCGGGAATCTAAAGCGAACCCAGTACTTC. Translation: CASSYSGNLKRTQYF.